These 26 T cell receptor beta chains share one sample of origin, sequenced in a study of beta chain features in type 1 diabetes. Every bit of the isolated RNA underwent reverse transcription, so sequencing read expressed TCRB transcripts. Sequencing was performed with immunoSEQ multiplex PCR; in TCRdb, only in-frame clones are kept and a portion is missing. The data show 250,000 to 350,000 clones, with 9.5% to 11% seen just once and around 0.015% held by the top ten. Sample: naive CD4+ T cells from blood. Every receptor here comes from a woman aged 30 to 39 in good health.

This clone has only a few counts. This CDR3 is also generated by other DNA sequences in the sample. V and J are TRBV28 and TRBJ2-1; 10 nucleotides agree with TRBD2. Trimming removed 3 bases from V and 7 bases from J; junction bases left unmatched: 6. Germline loops: CDR1 MDHEN, CDR2 SYDVKM. The CDR3 contains 15 residues. Here the CDR3 reads CASSFSGRARNEQFF. The CDR3 region has the DNA TGTGCCAGCAGTTTCAGCGGGAGGGCCAGGAATGAGCAGTTCTTC.

This clone has just a few counts. This rearrangement joins TRBV10-3 to TRBJ2-5, with 8 bases aligning to TRBD2. The CDR3 loop spans 13 amino acids. The germline V gene encodes CDR1 ENHRY and CDR2 SYGVKD. With 5 bases clipped from V and 3 bases from J, the junction kept 2 bases outside the gene matches. The CDR3 nucleotides are TGTGCCATCAGTTTTAGCGGGGAAGAGACCCAGTACTTC. It encodes CAISFSGEETQYF.

CDR3 in DNA: TGTGCCAGCAGTGACGGGGGAGGCCTGGAGACCCAGTACTTC. This sequence encodes CASSDGGGLETQYF. The chain uses TRBV2 and TRBJ2-5, with D tentatively TRBD2 (6 bases). The CDR3 is 14 amino acids. CDR1 and CDR2 from the germline V gene are SNHLY and FYNNEI. Trimming removed 3 bases at V and 5 bases at J, with 13 bases between. Complete variable domain (other parts from reference TRBV2 and TRBJ2-5): EPEVTQTPSHQVTQMGQEVILRCVPISNHLYFYWYRQILGQKVEFLVSFYNNEISEKSEIFDDQFSVERPDGSNFTLKIRSTKLEDSAMYFCASSDGGGLETQYFGPGTRLLVL.

The CDR3 protein is CASSQSGVNYNEQFF. In nucleotides, the CDR3 is TGCGCCAGCAGTCAGTCGGGGGTAAATTACAATGAGCAGTTCTTC. The chain uses TRBV23-1 and TRBJ2-1, with D tentatively TRBD2 (6 bases). TRBV23-1 is assigned to the ORF class and has an uncertain function. Trimming took off 3 bases at V and 4 bases at J, with 13 bases between the two ends. The CDR3 spans 15 residues.

The J gene is TRBJ2-2, the V gene TRBV21-1; the table's D call, TRBD2, has no DNA check behind it. TRBV21-1 is an annotated pseudogene. The CDR3 covers 15 residues. CDR3 sequence: CASSPWRRGSGELFF. In DNA form, the CDR3 reads TGTGCCAGCAGCCCTTGGAGGAGGGGCAGCGGGGAGCTGTTTTTT.

The rearrangement links TRBV9 to TRBJ2-2; D remains ambiguous. The CDR3 runs to 13 residues. Trimming pared 3 bases from V and 6 bases from J, leaving 9 bases between. The germline gives CDR1 SGDLS, CDR2 YYNGEE. The CDR3 nucleotides read TGTGCCAGCAGCGGCGATGGGCCCGGGGAGCTGTTTTTT. The encoded protein is CASSGDGPGELFF.

The table lists this clone with a few counts. CDR3 sequence (DNA): TGTGCCAGCAGATCCGACAGGGCGAGGGGCTACACCTTC. It specifies CASRSDRARGYTF. J is TRBJ1-2 and V is TRBV28; 7 nucleotides agree with TRBD1. The V segment lost 6 bases and the J segment 8 bases; nucleotides outside the gene matches: 9. The germline gives CDR1 MDHEN, CDR2 SYDVKM. This CDR3 spans 13 amino acids.

The V and J genes are TRBV30 and TRBJ2-1; 7 nucleotides agree with TRBD1. Germline CDR1 reads GTSNPN; CDR2 reads SVGIG (reference sequence). The CDR3 contains 14 residues. Germline trimming cut 2 bases from V and 4 bases from J; bases unmatched to any gene: 5. CDR3 sequence reads: CAWSTGTEYNEQFF. CDR3 in DNA: TGTGCCTGGAGTACCGGGACAGAGTACAATGAGCAGTTCTTC.

V usage is TRBV5-1 and J usage is TRBJ2-3; D unclear. V was trimmed by 2 bases and J by 3 bases, leaving 7 bases between them. Germline V gene lookup returns CDR1 SGHRS and CDR2 YFSETQ. The CDR3 has 13 residues. CDR3 bases: TGCGCCAGCAGCTTACTCGTAACAGATACGCAGTATTTT. Its translation: CASSLLVTDTQYF.

This chain links TRBV11-2 with TRBJ2-2; 9 bases are shared with TRBD1. Germline CDR1 and CDR2: SGHAT and FQNNGV. The CDR3 runs to 16 residues. Losses at the gene ends were 4 bases for V and 3 bases for J; bases not matched to a gene: 6. The CDR3: CASSSNRGLYTGELFF. DNA of the CDR3: TGTGCCAGCAGCTCGAACAGGGGGCTGTACACCGGGGAGCTGTTTTTT.

To note about this clone: Since no conserved phenylalanine or tryptophan closes the CDR3, a read error is the likely cause. The chain links TRBV30 to TRBJ2-3; no clear D gene. The length of the CDR3 is 11 residues. From germline, CDR1 is GTSNPN and CDR2 SVGIG (reference sequence). V lost 4 bases, J lost 5 bases, and 7 bases lay in between. CDR3 in DNA: TGTGCCTGGACTCTGGGAGATACGCAGTATTCT. Residues: CAWTLGDTQYS.

This clone has just a few counts. The rearrangement links TRBV11-3 to TRBJ1-1, with D maybe TRBD1 (5 bases). Trimming pared 3 bases from V and 5 bases from J, leaving 10 bases between. The CDR3 has 13 residues. Germline values: CDR1 SGHNT, CDR2 YENEEA. The CDR3 spells CASSLSGQTEAFF. For the CDR3, the DNA is TGTGCCAGCAGCTTGTCAGGGCAAACTGAAGCTTTCTTT.

This clone was detected only a few times. This rearrangement joins TRBV5-1 to TRBJ2-2, with TRBD1 as a possible D gene (5 bases). Per germline, CDR1 SGHRS and CDR2 YFSETQ. The CDR3 loop spans 15 amino acids. V lost 9 bases, J lost 5 bases, and 20 bases lay in between. The chain's CDR3 is CANGRPGAKTGELFF. The CDR3 DNA sequence: TGCGCCAACGGCCGGCCTGGGGCTAAAACCGGGGAGCTGTTTTTT.

There are a few counts of this clone. The rearrangement joins TRBV7-9 to TRBJ1-4; 11 bases fit TRBD1. The ends lost 5 bases at V and 13 bases at J; junction bases unmatched: 12. The CDR3 is made up of 15 amino acids. Germline CDR1 and CDR2: SEHNR and FQNEAQ (reference sequence). The CDR3 nucleotides are TGTGCCAGCAGCCTAGGGCGGACAGGGGGCGAAGGACTGTTTTTT. Residues: CASSLGRTGGEGLFF.

This clone appeared a few times. This chain joins TRBV7-9 and TRBJ2-5; 9 nucleotides agree with TRBD1. The CDR3 consists of 13 residues. Germline V gene sequence: CDR1 SEHNR, CDR2 FQNEAQ (reference sequence). V shed 6 bases and J 2 bases; nucleotides not matched to a gene: 1. The CDR3 here is CASRGTGQETQYF. DNA of the CDR3: TGTGCCAGCAGGGGGACAGGGCAAGAGACCCAGTACTTC.

The V gene is TRBV18, the J gene TRBJ1-5, with 11 bases fitting TRBD1. This CDR3 is 17 amino acids long. Germline CDR1 is KGHSH and CDR2 is LQKENI. V shed 0 bases, J shed 7 bases, and the junction held 8 bases outside the gene matches. The CDR3 spells CASSPPGLDRGRQPQHF. DNA for the CDR3: TGTGCCAGCTCACCACCGGGACTGGACAGGGGGCGGCAGCCCCAGCATTTT.

This clone was observed a few times. The rearrangement joins TRBV18 to TRBJ1-1, with D uncertain. The CDR3 is 16 residues long. CDR1 and CDR2 from the germline V gene are KGHSH and LQKENI. The V end was cut by 3 bases, the J end by 4 bases, with 18 bases between. CDR3 DNA sequence: TGTGCCAGCTCACCCCGACGGGAGGGAGTAGGCACTGAAGCTTTCTTT. It yields the protein CASSPRREGVGTEAFF.

V and J are TRBV7-9 and TRBJ2-7; D is unresolved. With 5 bases removed from V and 3 bases from J, the gap between germline ends came to 14 bases. Germline V gene lookup returns CDR1 SEHNR and CDR2 FQNEAQ (reference sequence). The CDR3 has 14 amino acids. The CDR3 sequence: CASSGLRTNYEQYF. The CDR3 DNA reads TGTGCCAGCAGCGGCCTCCGAACTAACTACGAGCAGTACTTC.

The chain combines TRBV27 with TRBJ2-1; 11 positions agree with TRBD1. Germline CDR1 and CDR2: MNHEY and SMNVEV (reference sequence). The V gene end was trimmed by 3 bases and the J gene end by 6 bases; junction bases not matched to a gene: 7. The CDR3 loop spans 16 amino acids. CDR3 amino acids: CASSFIGGQGVNEQFF. CDR3 DNA sequence: TGTGCCAGCAGTTTTATAGGGGGACAGGGGGTCAATGAGCAGTTCTTC.

J is TRBJ2-1 and V is TRBV19, with 12 bases identical to TRBD2. The germline CDR1 and CDR2 sequences are LNHDA and SQIVND (reference sequence). V was pared by 3 bases and J by 9 bases, with 6 bases of the junction left unmatched. The CDR3 runs to 15 residues. CDR3 loop: CASSMRLAGAAEQFF. The CDR3 DNA is TGTGCCAGTAGTATGCGACTAGCGGGAGCTGCTGAGCAGTTCTTC.

V and J are TRBV30 and TRBJ2-3, with 7 bases fitting TRBD1. This CDR3 is built from 13 residues. V lost 5 bases, J lost 2 bases, and 4 bases stayed unmatched. CDR1 GTSNPN and CDR2 SVGIG come from the germline V gene (reference sequence). In nucleotides, the CDR3 is TGTGCCTGGTCGACAGGGTCCACAGATACGCAGTATTTT. Its protein product is CAWSTGSTDTQYF.

The chain uses TRBV4-3 and TRBJ2-2; no clear D. The CDR3 loop spans 15 amino acids. In germline, CDR1 is LGHNA, CDR2 YSLEER. V gave up 1 base and J gave up 1 base, with 7 bases separating them. Written as DNA, the CDR3 is TGCGCCAGCAGCCAAGGGCCAGGGAACACCGGGGAGCTGTTTTTT. Translating it yields CASSQGPGNTGELFF.

This clone turned up a few times. The rearrangement links TRBV5-1 to TRBJ2-5; the D gene is possibly TRBD2 (5 bases). The CDR3 runs 12 residues. V lost 6 bases and J 4 bases, leaving 10 bases between the germline ends. Germline assignment: CDR1 SGHRS and CDR2 YFSETQ. CDR3 sequence: CASKGSGETQYF. CDR3 DNA sequence: TGCGCCAGCAAGGGAAGCGGAGAGACCCAGTACTTC.

CDR3 sequence reads: CASSPPSGRNGELFF. CDR3 coding DNA: TGTGCCAGCAGCCCCCCTAGCGGGAGGAACGGGGAGCTGTTTTTT. The chain employs TRBV7-9 and TRBJ2-2; 11 nucleotides match TRBD2. This CDR3 is 15 amino acids long. V shed 5 bases, J shed 7 bases, and the junction held 6 bases outside the gene matches. Germline lookup yields CDR1 SEHNR and CDR2 FQNEAQ (reference sequence).

The J gene is TRBJ2-2, the V gene TRBV15; no firm D call. Germline-derived CDR1 and CDR2 are LNHNV and YYDKDF (reference sequence). This CDR3 contains 17 residues. Trimming pared 0 bases from V and 0 bases from J, leaving 11 bases between. CDR3 residues: CATSRDRTATNTGELFF. CDR3 nucleotides: TGTGCCACCAGCAGAGATCGAACAGCTACGAACACCGGGGAGCTGTTTTTT.

This clone has only a few counts. The chain recombines TRBV14 with TRBJ2-5; the D is unclear. The DNA end lines up better with TRBJ2-7; the J call may be wrong. The germline gives CDR1 SGHDN, CDR2 FVKESK. The CDR3 extends over 12 amino acids. CDR3 in amino acids: CASSQDRYEQYF. In DNA, the CDR3 is TGTGCCAGCAGCCAAGATCGGTACGAGCAGTACTTC.